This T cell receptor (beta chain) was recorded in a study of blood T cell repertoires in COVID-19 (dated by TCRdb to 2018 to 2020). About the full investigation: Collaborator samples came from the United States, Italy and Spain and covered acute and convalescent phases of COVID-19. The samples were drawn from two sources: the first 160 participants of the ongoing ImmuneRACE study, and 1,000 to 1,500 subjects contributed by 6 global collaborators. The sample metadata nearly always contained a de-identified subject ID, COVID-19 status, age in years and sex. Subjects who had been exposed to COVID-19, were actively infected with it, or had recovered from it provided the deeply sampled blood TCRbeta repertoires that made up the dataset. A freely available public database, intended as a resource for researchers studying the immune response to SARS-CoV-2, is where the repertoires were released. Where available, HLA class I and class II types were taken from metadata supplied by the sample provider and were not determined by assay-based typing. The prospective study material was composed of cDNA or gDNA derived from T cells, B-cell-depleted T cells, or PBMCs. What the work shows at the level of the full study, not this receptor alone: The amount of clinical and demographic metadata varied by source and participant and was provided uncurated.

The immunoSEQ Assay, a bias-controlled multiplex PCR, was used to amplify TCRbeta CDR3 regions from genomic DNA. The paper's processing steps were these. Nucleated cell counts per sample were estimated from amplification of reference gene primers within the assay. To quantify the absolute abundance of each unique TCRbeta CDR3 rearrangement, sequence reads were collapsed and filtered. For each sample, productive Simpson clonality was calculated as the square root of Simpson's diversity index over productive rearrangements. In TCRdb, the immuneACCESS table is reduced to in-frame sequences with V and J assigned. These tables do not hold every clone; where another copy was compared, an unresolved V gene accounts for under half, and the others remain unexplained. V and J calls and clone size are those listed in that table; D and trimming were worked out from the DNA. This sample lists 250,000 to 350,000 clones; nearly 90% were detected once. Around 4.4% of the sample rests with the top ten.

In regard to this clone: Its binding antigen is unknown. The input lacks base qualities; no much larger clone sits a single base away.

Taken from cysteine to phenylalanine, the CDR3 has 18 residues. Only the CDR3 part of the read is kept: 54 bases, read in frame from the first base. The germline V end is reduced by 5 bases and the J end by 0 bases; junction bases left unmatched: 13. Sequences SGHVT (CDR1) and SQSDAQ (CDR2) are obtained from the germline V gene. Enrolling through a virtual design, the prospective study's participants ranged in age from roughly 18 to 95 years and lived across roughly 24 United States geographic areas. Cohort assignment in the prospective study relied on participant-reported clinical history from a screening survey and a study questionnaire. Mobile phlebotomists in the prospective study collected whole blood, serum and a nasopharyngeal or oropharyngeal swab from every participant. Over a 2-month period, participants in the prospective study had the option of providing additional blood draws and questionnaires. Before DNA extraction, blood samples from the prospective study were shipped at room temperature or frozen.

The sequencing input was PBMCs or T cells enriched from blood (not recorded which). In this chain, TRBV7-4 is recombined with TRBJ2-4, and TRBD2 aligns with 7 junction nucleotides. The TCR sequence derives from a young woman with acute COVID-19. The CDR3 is CASSPRRTSALAKNIQYF. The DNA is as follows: TGTGCCAGCAGCCCTAGGCGAACTAGCGCCTTAGCCAAAAACATTCAGTACTTC.